These 9 T cell receptor beta chains were all obtained from the same sample, sequenced in a study of CD8+CD57+ T cells in acquired aplastic anemia. Both TCR beta VDJ combination and CDR3 sequence profiling were carried out. Genomic DNA was the template for this profiling. TCRdb reprocessed the reads via MiXCR and lists one record per CDR3 protein. The sample has about 190,000 distinct CDR3 sequences; 50% to 55% are singletons. Sequencing was carried out using sorted CD4+, CD8+, or CD8+CD57+ T cells (not recorded which) from PBMCs. The receptor source for this set is a human donor in good health, serving as a control.

The genes are TRBV20-1 and TRBJ1-6; D remains unclear. In germline, CDR1 is DFQATT, CDR2 SNEGSKA (reference sequence). V shed 4 bases and J shed 7 bases, with 11 bases lying between them. The CDR3 length is 13 residues. The CDR3, as DNA: TGCAGTGCTAACTTGGACCGAAATTCACCCCTCCACTTT. It encodes CSANLDRNSPLHF.

This clonotype was seen repeatedly, ten times or more. V usage is TRBV10-3 and J usage is TRBJ2-1; TRBD1 matches 7 bases. The CDR3 has 14 amino acids. CDR1 and CDR2 (germline): ENHRY, SYGVKD. The V gene end was trimmed by 11 bases and the J gene end by 7 bases; junction bases not matched to a gene: 14. CDR3: CALSAGTAKNEQFF. The DNA of the CDR3 is TGTGCCCTATCTGCCGGGACAGCCAAAAATGAGCAGTTCTTC.

Concerning this clonotype itself: It is unclear where the CDR3 begins or ends on the DNA, so no DNA is shown, and the CDR3 is as TCRdb lists it. The chain joins TRBV7-9 to TRBJ2-2. Termini included, the CDR3 measures 15 amino acids. Looked up from germline, CDR1 is SEHNR and CDR2 is FQNEAQ (reference sequence). The CDR3 loop reads CASSTSMGSTGELFF.

This clonotype was observed at least ten times. The chain is built from TRBV6-6 and TRBJ2-3; D gene uncertain. V lost 5 bases and J 3 bases, leaving 6 bases between the germline ends. Per the germline V gene, CDR1 is MNHNY and CDR2 is SVGAGI (reference sequence). This CDR3 comprises 12 residues. CDR3 region: CASSISTDTQYF. The CDR3 nucleotides are TGTGCCAGCAGTATATCGACAGATACGCAGTATTTT.

The chain is built from TRBV7-2 and TRBJ2-1; D gene unclear. CDR3 length equals 15 residues. CDR1 and CDR2 (germline): SGHTA, FQGNSA. The V gene lost 6 bases and the J gene lost 4 bases, with 16 bases spanning the gap. The CDR3 DNA follows: TGTGCCAGCAGTGGCGGACCTAACACTTACAATGAGCAGTTCTTC. It specifies CASSGGPNTYNEQFF.

The chain links TRBV15 to TRBJ2-1, with 7 bases matching TRBD2. CDR3 size: 17 residues. V was clipped by 0 bases and J by 4 bases; unmatched bases: 9. The germline CDR1 and CDR2 sequences are LNHNV and YYDKDF (reference sequence). Here the CDR3 reads CATSRDGLAVHYNEQFF. In DNA form, the CDR3 reads TGTGCCACCAGCAGAGACGGGCTAGCGGTACATTACAATGAGCAGTTCTTC. The full variable domain, in which reference TRBV15 and TRBJ2-1 provide the parts outside the CDR3, is DAMVIQNPRYQVTQFGKPVTLSCSQTLNHNVMYWYQQKSSQAPKLLFHYYDKDFNNEADTPDNFQSRRPNTSFCFLDIRSPGLGDTAMYLCATSRDGLAVHYNEQFFGPGTRLTVL.

The chain couples TRBV10-3 to TRBJ1-2; 7 nucleotides align to TRBD1. This CDR3 has 12 residues. Germline-derived CDR1 and CDR2 are ENHRY and SYGVKD. V lost 6 bases and J lost 6; bases outside the gene matches: 4. The CDR3 region has the DNA TGTGCCATCAGGACACAGGGGAATGGCTACACCTTC. It translates to CAIRTQGNGYTF.

Remarks on this clonotype: Lacking the conserved final phenylalanine or tryptophan, this CDR3 likely reflects a read error. The DNA for the CDR3 is TGCGCCAGCAGCCCCGGGACAGGGAACACTGAAGCTTTCCCT. Protein product: CASSPGTGNTEAFP. The chain employs TRBV5-1 and TRBJ1-1; TRBD1 matches at 8 bases. The CDR3 consists of 14 residues. The germline gives CDR1 SGHRS, CDR2 YFSETQ. V shed 4 bases, J shed 1 base, and the junction held 3 bases outside the gene matches.

The chain has TRBV20-1 and TRBJ1-6; 11 bases align to TRBD1. J lost 8 bases, V lost 3 bases, and 6 bases had no gene match. The length of the CDR3 is 15 residues. The germline V gene has CDR1 DFQATT and CDR2 SNEGSKA (reference sequence). This CDR3 reads CSASPGQGGDSPLHF. CDR3 DNA: TGCAGTGCTAGCCCGGGACAGGGGGGAGATTCACCCCTCCACTTT.